The following is a T cell receptor (beta chain) sequence with its context. Its antigen remains unidentified. This sample was taken from a study of shared clonotypes between healthy human individuals. CD4+ cells yielded CD45RA+ naive and CD45RA-negative memory subsets. From germline, CDR1 is SGHNT and CDR2 YYREEE (reference sequence). The length of the CDR3 is 17 residues. Losses at the gene ends were 5 bases for V and 2 bases for J; bases not matched to a gene: 8. General study results and limits: Clonotypes shared by all four donors outscored non-shared clonotypes in generation probability.

Each sorted subset replicate got 200 ng genomic DNA, approximately 27,000 genomes. Generated by immunoSEQ multiplex PCR, the TCRdb table keeps only in-frame clones and is missing some. The sample has roughly 1 million clones, 70% to 80% seen once. V usage is TRBV5-4 and J usage is TRBJ1-6; TRBD1 agrees at 9 bases. The sequence was obtained from a man in his late teens or twenties in good health. Some clones in this sample may be carry-over from other donors' samples. Sequenced input: memory CD4+ T cells from PBMCs. As for subset: CD45RA-negative fraction. The CDR3 loop reads CASRRQGDRAYNSPLHF. CDR3 nucleotides: TGTGCCAGCAGACGCCAAGGGGACAGGGCCTATAATTCACCCCTCCACTTT.